The 20 T cell receptor beta chains given below trace back to one sample, sequenced in a study of cytomegalovirus exposure and HLA in healthy donors. The PCR used 60 Vbeta and 13 Jbeta primers. The assay was immunoSEQ multiplex PCR, and TCRdb's table has in-frame clones only and misses some. The sample has 80,000 or so clones, about 80% seen once. Sequenced material: PBMCs. Source of these receptors: a man aged 50 or older in good health and CMV-seropositive.

This sequence joins TRBV30 and TRBJ2-1, with 10 positions matching TRBD2. V dropped 5 bases and J dropped 0; count of bases not matched to a gene: 10. The CDR3 runs 17 residues. CDR1 and CDR2 from the germline V gene are GTSNPN and SVGIG (reference sequence). DNA of the CDR3: TGTGCCTGGGGGGGACTAGCGCAAAGGGTCTCCTACAATGAGCAGTTCTTC. It yields the protein CAWGGLAQRVSYNEQFF.

The chain has TRBV2 and TRBJ2-3, with no clear D. CDR3 length equals 16 residues. The germline CDR1 and CDR2 sequences are SNHLY and FYNNEI. V lost 2 bases and J 0 bases, leaving 12 bases between the germline ends. This CDR3 is CASSELNAISTDTQYF. CDR3 DNA sequence: TGTGCCAGCAGTGAATTAAATGCGATAAGCACAGATACGCAGTATTTT.

The chain recombines TRBV6-5 with TRBJ2-7; perhaps TRBD1 as D (5 bases). The CDR3 consists of 15 residues. Germline V lookup: CDR1 MNHEY, CDR2 SVGAGI. Trimming took off 2 bases at V and 7 bases at J, with 18 bases between the two ends. CDR3 loop: CASSYSRYGAGEQYF. The CDR3 DNA is TGTGCCAGCAGTTACAGTAGGTATGGGGCCGGGGAGCAGTACTTC.

The chain uses TRBV6-4 and TRBJ1-5; D is perhaps TRBD1 (6 bases). Looked up from germline, CDR1 is MRHNA and CDR2 is SNTAGT. CDR3 length: 18 residues. In nucleotides, the CDR3 is TGTGAGGAAAAATGGGGCAGGGGAATTTCATCGGTAGATCAGCCCCAGCATTTT. Translated, it gives CEEKWGRGISSVDQPQHF.

The V call is TRBV14, the J call TRBJ2-5; D uncertain. V lost 0 bases to trimming and J lost 6 bases, with 11 bases between them. Per germline, CDR1 SGHDN and CDR2 FVKESK. This CDR3 is built from 14 residues. CDR3 amino acids: CASSQDNTKKTQYF. CDR3 DNA: TGTGCCAGCAGCCAAGATAACACCAAGAAGACCCAGTACTTC.

The chain links TRBV5-1 to TRBJ1-1, with 8 bases matching TRBD1. Germline CDR1 reads SGHRS; CDR2 reads YFSETQ. The CDR3 has 15 residues. The V segment lost 3 bases and the J segment 8 bases; nucleotides outside the gene matches: 12. The CDR3 here is CASSSENGQGSEAFF. CDR3 DNA sequence: TGCGCCAGCAGCTCCGAAAATGGACAGGGATCGGAAGCTTTCTTT.

The rearrangement joins TRBV5-4 to TRBJ1-1; D remains ambiguous. Germline V gene sequence: CDR1 SGHNT, CDR2 YYREEE (reference sequence). V dropped 4 bases and J dropped 0 bases, with 10 bases sitting between them. The CDR3 totals 14 residues. CDR3 sequence reads: CASSVESMNTEAFF. CDR3 DNA sequence: TGTGCCAGCAGCGTAGAGAGTATGAACACTGAAGCTTTCTTT.

The gene calls are TRBV21-1 and TRBJ2-1; the D call in the table, TRBD2, was not verified against the DNA. TRBV21-1 has pseudogene status. There are 16 residues in the CDR3. The CDR3 DNA reads as TGTGCCAGCAGCCACCGGGAACTATATGCCTACAATGAGCAGTTCTTC. It translates to CASSHRELYAYNEQFF.

The gene calls are TRBV7-3 and TRBJ2-2; the match to TRBD2 covers 9 bases. This CDR3 is built from 16 residues. The J segment lost 7 bases and the V segment lost 5 bases, leaving 11 bases of the junction unmatched. CDR1 is SGHTA and CDR2 is FQGTGA in the germline V gene. CDR3 sequence (DNA): TGTGCCAGCAGCCTCCAATCTAGCGGGACGGGCGGGGAGCTGTTTTTT. Amino acid sequence: CASSLQSSGTGGELFF.

This chain links TRBV15 with TRBJ1-5; D is ambiguous. Germline-derived CDR1 and CDR2 are LNHNV and YYDKDF (reference sequence). The CDR3 consists of 15 residues. Trimming removed 0 bases from V and 6 bases from J, with 12 bases in between. In DNA form, the CDR3 reads TGTGCCACCAGCAGAGATTTTGATCTAAGTCAGCCCCAGCATTTT. It yields the protein CATSRDFDLSQPQHF.

The J gene is TRBJ2-3, the V gene TRBV11-2; 7 bases align to TRBD2. CDR3 length: 15 residues. CDR1 and CDR2 (germline): SGHAT, FQNNGV. Losses at the gene ends were 6 bases for V and 2 bases for J; bases not matched to a gene: 8. The CDR3 DNA reads as TGTGCCAGCAGACACACTAGCGAAACCACAGATACGCAGTATTTT. It yields the protein CASRHTSETTDTQYF.

The J gene is TRBJ2-2, the V gene TRBV27; a weak D match, TRBD2 (6 bases). Germline CDR1 and CDR2: MNHEY and SMNVEV (reference sequence). This CDR3 is 16 amino acids long. V was pared by 6 bases and J by 6 bases, with 20 bases between. The CDR3 reads CASRTSSGLGAGELFF. The CDR3 region has the DNA TGTGCCAGCAGGACCAGCAGCGGGTTGGGGGCCGGGGAGCTGTTTTTT.

V gene TRBV7-9 combines with J gene TRBJ2-1, with D possibly matching TRBD2 (6 bases). The CDR3 totals 13 residues. V gave up 3 bases and J gave up 7 bases, with 10 bases separating them. CDR1 and CDR2 from the germline V gene are SEHNR and FQNEAQ (reference sequence). CDR3 in DNA: TGTGCCAGCAGCTTGGGACTGAAGAATGAGCAGTTCTTC. Encoded protein: CASSLGLKNEQFF. Variable domain in full (rest from reference TRBV7-9 and TRBJ2-1): DTGVSQNPRHKITKRGQNVTFRCDPISEHNRLYWYRQTLGQGPEFLTYFQNEAQLEKSRLLSDRFSAERPKGSFSTLEIQRTEQGDSAMYLCASSLGLKNEQFFGPGTRLTVL.

This chain joins TRBV11-3 and TRBJ1-2, with D tentatively TRBD1 (5 bases). CDR1 and CDR2 (germline): SGHNT, YENEEA. The V gene lost 0 bases and the J gene lost 4 bases, with 15 bases spanning the gap. The CDR3 is made up of 16 amino acids. The CDR3 DNA follows: TGTGCCAGCAGCTTAGAGGGCACCGCGGGGACCTATGGCTACACCTTC. Translated, it gives CASSLEGTAGTYGYTF.

V usage is TRBV6-6 and J usage is TRBJ2-3; 11 bases align to TRBD2. Germline lookup yields CDR1 MNHNY and CDR2 SVGAGI (reference sequence). V was pared by 5 bases and J by 3 bases, with 4 bases of the junction left unmatched. The CDR3 runs to 15 residues. The CDR3 DNA reads as TGTGCCAGCAGTCTGACTAGCGGGGCTACAGATACGCAGTATTTT. It codes for CASSLTSGATDTQYF.

V is TRBV10-3 and J is TRBJ2-1; D is perhaps TRBD1 (5 bases). CDR1 ENHRY and CDR2 SYGVKD come from the germline V gene. The CDR3 is 14 amino acids. The V end was cut by 5 bases, the J end by 4 bases, with 12 bases between. The DNA for the CDR3 is TGTGCCATCAGTCCATCAGGACAATACAATGAGCAGTTCTTC. It codes for CAISPSGQYNEQFF.

This clone was seen a handful of times. The gene calls are TRBV28 and TRBJ2-3; no firm D call. The CDR3 loop spans 14 amino acids. The germline V and J ends were trimmed by 5 bases and 7 bases, with 16 bases remaining between them. CDR1 is MDHEN, CDR2 SYDVKM, per germline. CDR3 nucleotides: TGTGCCAGCAGTCCCCTCGTGGAGTTTAATACGCAGTATTTT. Residues: CASSPLVEFNTQYF.

This clone has only one observation. The chain employs TRBV6-4 and TRBJ2-1; maybe TRBD1 (6 bases). The CDR3 runs to 15 residues. The germline gives CDR1 MRHNA, CDR2 SNTAGT. The V end lost 3 bases, the J end lost 4 bases, and 13 bases lay between the germline ends. The CDR3 DNA reads TGTGCCAGCAGTGAGGGGCAGGGACAATACAATGAGCAGTTCTTC. Amino acids: CASSEGQGQYNEQFF.

V is TRBV5-3 and J is TRBJ2-4, with a tentative D call TRBD2 (6 bases). TRBV5-3 is placed among ORFs of uncertain function. With 0 bases removed from V and 2 bases from J, the gap between germline ends came to 12 bases. The CDR3 has 16 amino acids. The CDR3, as DNA: TGTGCCAGAAGCTTGGAAATGAGGACTACCAAAAACATTCAGTACTTC. It specifies CARSLEMRTTKNIQYF.

The rearrangement uses TRBV6-5 and TRBJ1-5, with 9 bases fitting TRBD1. The CDR3 consists of 15 residues. Germline values: CDR1 MNHEY, CDR2 SVGAGI. V dropped 4 bases and J dropped 7; count of bases not matched to a gene: 8. This chain's CDR3 is CASSSSNRGRQPQHF. CDR3 bases: TGTGCCAGCAGTTCCTCGAACAGGGGGCGGCAGCCCCAGCATTTT.